This T cell receptor beta chain was sequenced for a study of T cell responses to AZD1222 COVID-19 vaccine. Looking at the study overall: The study pooled second doses at about 4 or about 12 weeks.

The CDR3 loop spans 12 amino acids. V lost 0 bases, J lost 6 bases, and 6 bases lay in between. CDR1 and CDR2 (germline): SGHRS, YFSETQ. Libraries were prepared by immunoSEQ multiplex PCR; TCRdb keeps only in-frame clonotypes and omits some of them. The table includes approximately 120,000 clones, over 75% detected once. The gene calls are TRBV5-1 and TRBJ1-1; unclear D gene. The TCR sequence derives from an adult in good health. Sequenced here: peripheral blood, sampled on day 0 of AZD1222 vaccination. CDR3 sequence reads: CASSLGPSEAFF. CDR3 DNA: TGCGCCAGCAGCTTGGGGCCTTCTGAAGCTTTCTTT.